The 20 T cell receptor beta chains in this list originate from one sample, sequenced in a study of T-cell reconstitution after alpha-beta-depleted transplantation in children. The authors prepared the TCRbeta library with unique molecular identifiers. One entry per CDR3 protein, called by TCRdb with MiXCR from the PCR reads. The table records roughly 70,000 distinct CDR3 sequences, 4.9% of them present only once. The source was PBMCs, mostly from graft donor cells, collected 180 days after TCRalphabeta/CD19-depleted stem cell transplant. These receptors all stem from a boy in the first two years of life who had a stem cell transplant for acute myeloid leukemia, so the T cells may come from the graft donor.

The V and J genes are TRBV7-6 and TRBJ1-1; TRBD1 agrees at 7 bases. The CDR3 totals 14 residues. V lost 0 bases to trimming and J lost 5 bases; unmatched junction nucleotides: 3. The germline CDR1 and CDR2 sequences are SGHVS and FNYEAQ. The CDR3 nucleotides read TGTGCCAGCAGCTTAGCCGCAGGGGGGACTGAAGCTTTCTTT. Protein: CASSLAAGGTEAFF.

The table lists this clonotype with many counts. The chain employs TRBV29-1 and TRBJ2-3; no clear D gene. From germline, CDR1 is SQVTM and CDR2 ANQGSEA. Trimming pared 4 bases from V and 9 bases from J, leaving 8 bases between. The CDR3 covers 10 residues. The CDR3 loop is CSVGTSTQYF. CDR3 DNA sequence: TGCAGCGTTGGGACGTCGACGCAGTATTTT.

This clonotype was recorded many times. J is TRBJ1-2 and V is TRBV20-1; D gene unclear. V lost 6 bases and J lost 0, with 14 bases in between. The V gene's germline CDR1 is DFQATT and CDR2 SNEGSKA (reference sequence). The CDR3 loop spans 14 amino acids. In nucleotides, the CDR3 is TGCAGTGCCCCCGAAGAGGGTTCTAACTATGGCTACACCTTC. It specifies CSAPEEGSNYGYTF.

This clonotype was seen many times. This chain connects TRBV20-1 to TRBJ2-1; TRBD2 is a possible D gene (6 bases). Germline V gene sequence: CDR1 DFQATT, CDR2 SNEGSKA (reference sequence). The CDR3 spans 12 residues. Trimming removed 7 bases from V and 8 bases from J, with 15 bases in between. This chain's CDR3 is CSVTAGLHEQFF. The DNA of the CDR3 is TGCAGTGTGACGGCGGGGTTACATGAGCAGTTCTTC.

This clonotype has ten or more counts. CDR3 sequence (DNA): TGTGCCAGCAGCTTAGAAGAGTGTGGGAGATGCACAGATACGCAGTATTTT. It specifies CASSLEECGRCTDTQYF. The V call is TRBV11-2, the J call TRBJ2-3; a weak D match, TRBD2 (5 bases). The ends were cut back, 0 bases at V and 1 base at J, with 14 bases in the middle. This CDR3 spans 17 amino acids. The V gene's germline CDR1 is SGHAT and CDR2 FQNNGV.

This clonotype was observed at least ten times. The J gene is TRBJ1-1, the V gene TRBV5-1; D perhaps matches TRBD1 (6 bases). This CDR3 has 13 amino acids. CDR1 and CDR2 (germline): SGHRS, YFSETQ. Trimming stripped 4 bases from V and 1 base from J, with 8 bases between. CDR3 DNA: TGCGCCAGCAGCATAGGGGGGAACACTGAAGCTTTCTTT. It encodes CASSIGGNTEAFF.

This clonotype has ten or more counts. The V gene is TRBV4-3, the J gene TRBJ2-3; D possibly corresponds to TRBD2 (6 bases). This CDR3 contains 16 residues. Trimming pared 7 bases from V and 1 base from J, leaving 18 bases between. CDR1 is LGHNA and CDR2 is YSLEER in the germline V gene. CDR3 nucleotide sequence: TGCGCCAGCAACCTATGGAACGGAGGGGGCACAGATACGCAGTATTTT. Translation: CASNLWNGGGTDTQYF.

V is TRBV6-1 and J is TRBJ2-7; a weak D match, TRBD1 (5 bases). The CDR3 is made up of 13 amino acids. Germline V gene sequence: CDR1 MNHNS, CDR2 SASEGT. Trimming pared 7 bases from V and 7 bases from J, leaving 17 bases between. In DNA form, the CDR3 reads TGTGCCAGCAACCCCCAGGGAAGGCGTGAGCAGTACGTC. Encoded protein: CASNPQGRREQYV.

This clonotype was seen repeatedly, ten times or more. The chain employs TRBV7-2 and TRBJ2-3, with TRBD2 matching 14 bases. This CDR3 is 16 amino acids long. The J segment lost 5 bases and the V segment lost 2 bases, leaving 3 bases of the junction unmatched. Germline V lookup: CDR1 SGHTA, CDR2 FQGNSA. The CDR3, as DNA: TGTGCCAGCAGCTTACCCGGGACTAGCGGGGGAGATACGCAGTATTTT. Translation gives CASSLPGTSGGDTQYF.

There are many counts of this clonotype. The chain is built from TRBV11-3 and TRBJ2-1; D not resolved. This CDR3 is 16 amino acids long. The germline CDR1 and CDR2 sequences are SGHNT and YENEEA. Trimming stripped 7 bases from V and 0 bases from J, with 16 bases between. CDR3 protein: CASTSPRVSSYNEQFF. The CDR3 nucleotides read TGTGCCAGCACAAGTCCACGGGTTAGCTCCTACAATGAGCAGTTCTTC.

This clonotype occurred a few times. The chain couples TRBV4-2 to TRBJ2-3, with TRBD1 identical over 9 bases. CDR3 length: 16 amino acids. Germline V gene sequence: CDR1 LGHNA, CDR2 YNFKEQ. Trimming removed 5 bases from V and 1 base from J; junction bases left unmatched: 7. In nucleotides, the CDR3 is TGTGCCAGCAGCAAGCCTTGGACAGGGGGCACAGATACGCAGTATTTT. Protein: CASSKPWTGGTDTQYF.

Many counts were recorded for this clonotype. The V and J genes are TRBV20-1 and TRBJ2-7, with D maybe TRBD2 (5 bases). The CDR3 contains 12 residues. V was shortened by 3 bases and J by 5 bases, with 11 bases between the two germline ends. Germline loops: CDR1 DFQATT, CDR2 SNEGSKA (reference sequence). The CDR3 nucleotides are TGCAGTGCTAGTCCGGGAACACACGAGCAGTACTTC. Amino acid sequence: CSASPGTHEQYF.

This clonotype was counted ten times or more. This rearrangement joins TRBV7-2 to TRBJ2-7; unclear D gene. CDR3 length equals 13 residues. Trimming took 3 bases from V and 7 from J, leaving 13 bases between them. Per germline, CDR1 SGHTA and CDR2 FQGNSA. The CDR3 here is CASSFETPREQYV. The CDR3 DNA reads TGTGCCAGCAGCTTTGAAACTCCCAGAGAGCAGTACGTC.

The table lists this clonotype with many counts. J is TRBJ2-5 and V is TRBV18; D may be TRBD2 (6 bases). This CDR3 is 13 amino acids long. From germline, CDR1 is KGHSH and CDR2 LQKENI. Between the trimmed V and J ends, which lost 2 bases and 4 bases, there was a span of 8 bases. Written as DNA, the CDR3 is TGTGCCAGCTCACCAAACGGGGGAGAGACCCAGTACTTC. Its protein product is CASSPNGGETQYF.

This clonotype was recorded many times. The V call is TRBV4-3, the J call TRBJ2-1; D perhaps matches TRBD1 (6 bases). This CDR3 spans 14 amino acids. CDR1 is LGHNA and CDR2 is YSLEER in the germline V gene. V lost 1 base to trimming and J lost 7 bases, with 11 bases between them. The CDR3 sequence: CASSQVWGLNEQFF. CDR3 in DNA: TGCGCCAGCAGCCAAGTGTGGGGGCTTAATGAGCAGTTCTTC.

The sample holds many counts of this clonotype. This chain links TRBV2 with TRBJ1-6, with 7 bases identical to TRBD1. Germline trimming cut 7 bases from V and 7 bases from J; bases unmatched to any gene: 19. This CDR3 is built from 18 residues. CDR1 and CDR2 (germline): SNHLY, FYNNEI. The CDR3 here is CASTPLTPPTGRNSPLHF. The CDR3 region has the DNA TGTGCCAGCACTCCCCTCACGCCGCCGACAGGGAGGAATTCACCCCTCCACTTT.

This clonotype was found many times. The chain is built from TRBV6-2 or TRBV6-3 and TRBJ1-1; 7 bases line up with TRBD1. The CDR3 sequence is 15 residues long. J lost 1 base, V lost 4 bases, and 6 bases had no gene match. In germline, CDR1 is MNHEY, CDR2 SVGEGT. DNA for the CDR3: TGTGCCAGCAGTTCACAGGGGATGACGAACACTGAAGCTTTCTTT. Its translation: CASSSQGMTNTEAFF.

The CDR3 loop is CASSRTSSGELFF. The CDR3 DNA sequence: TGTGCCAGCAGCCGGACTAGCTCCGGGGAGCTGTTTTTT. The chain combines TRBV6-5 with TRBJ2-2; 8 bases line up with TRBD2. Trimming took 6 bases from V and 6 from J; bases not matched to a gene: 3. The germline gives CDR1 MNHEY, CDR2 SVGAGI. The CDR3 loop spans 13 amino acids.

There are many counts of this clonotype. V usage is TRBV12-5 and J usage is TRBJ2-5, with no clear D. The germline V gene has CDR1 LGHNT and CDR2 FRNRAP. There are 14 residues in the CDR3. The V and J ends lost 2 bases and 5 bases respectively, with 12 bases between them. The CDR3 sequence: CASGLSYPGETQYF. CDR3 in DNA: TGTGCTAGTGGTTTGTCCTACCCGGGCGAGACCCAGTACTTC.

In this sample, this clonotype turned up many times. The chain is built from TRBV12-3 or TRBV12-4 and TRBJ2-2, with unresolved D. The CDR3 is made up of 14 amino acids. Trimming removed 1 base from V and 3 bases from J, with 6 bases in between. CDR3: CASSLGAHTGELFF. In DNA, the CDR3 is TGTGCCAGCAGTTTAGGCGCCCACACCGGGGAGCTGTTTTTT.